The 29 T cell receptor beta chains listed next were all sequenced from one sample in a study of T-cell reconstitution after alpha-beta-depleted transplantation in children. Construction of the TCRbeta library involved unique molecular identifiers. TCRdb itself ran the PCR reads through MiXCR, one entry per CDR3 protein. The table records 200,000 to 300,000 distinct CDR3 sequences, more than 10% of them present only once. The sample here was PBMCs from the stem cell graft donor, taken from the stem cell graft. The receptors were gathered from a human donor who donated a stem cell graft to a child with acute lymphoblastic leukemia.

This clonotype has only a few counts. The chain links TRBV2 to TRBJ1-2; tentative D call: TRBD1 (6 bases). This CDR3 is 16 amino acids long. Germline V gives CDR1 SNHLY, CDR2 FYNNEI. V lost 0 bases and J lost 3, with 14 bases in between. CDR3 bases: TGTGCCAGCAGTGAAGCGCTCGGGGGCCGTGACTATGGCTACACCTTC. This gives the protein CASSEALGGRDYGYTF.

As regards this clonotype: This may stem from a read error, because a much larger clone lies one nucleotide away. The chain links TRBV24-1 to TRBJ2-5, with 7 bases identical to TRBD1. V dropped 1 base and J dropped 3; count of bases not matched to a gene: 7. The CDR3 has 16 amino acids. CDR1 KGHDR and CDR2 SFDVKD come from the germline V gene. The CDR3 DNA reads as TGTGCCACCAGTGATTTCCGGGACAGTGAGAAAGAGACCCAGTACTTC. Its translation is CATSDFRDSEKETQYF.

This clonotype has a count of ten or more. The chain uses TRBV7-8 and TRBJ2-3; TRBD2 agrees at 14 bases. The V and J ends lost 5 bases and 6 bases, in that order; junction bases with no gene match: 4. Germline V gene sequence: CDR1 SGHVS, CDR2 FQNEAQ. The length of the CDR3 is 15 residues. CDR3 protein: CASSAGTSGGDTQYF. In nucleotides, the CDR3 is TGTGCCAGCAGCGCCGGGACTAGCGGGGGTGATACGCAGTATTTT.

The J gene is TRBJ1-2, the V gene TRBV6-2 or TRBV6-3; D is unresolved. Germline V CDR1 and CDR2: MNHEY, SVGEGT. The V end was cut by 3 bases, the J end by 8 bases, with 13 bases between. The CDR3 has 13 amino acids. CDR3 nucleotide sequence: TGTGCCAGCAGTTATAACGGTGTGATGGGCTACACCTTC. Its translation: CASSYNGVMGYTF.

This clonotype was observed a handful of times. This rearrangement joins TRBV7-2 to TRBJ1-1; a weak D match, TRBD1 (5 bases). This CDR3 has 13 amino acids. Germline-derived CDR1 and CDR2 are SGHTA and FQGNSA. Between the trimmed V and J ends, which lost 2 bases and 11 bases, there was a span of 15 bases. The CDR3 is CASSLNVGGGAFF. Written as DNA, the CDR3 is TGTGCCAGCAGCTTAAATGTCGGGGGTGGGGCTTTCTTT.

The rearrangement uses TRBV10-2 and TRBJ2-7; 7 nucleotides align to TRBD1. This CDR3 comprises 16 residues. Germline V CDR1 and CDR2: WSHSY, SAAADI. V trimming: 0 bases; J trimming: 3 bases; junction bases outside the gene matches: 8. The CDR3 DNA reads TGCGCCAGCAGTGAGTCGGTAGGGACAGCGGTCTACGAGCAGTACTTC. Translation gives CASSESVGTAVYEQYF.

This clonotype was detected many times. J is TRBJ2-1 and V is TRBV6-4, with 14 bases aligning to TRBD2. The CDR3 extends over 15 amino acids. Per the germline V gene, CDR1 is MRHNA and CDR2 is SNTAGT. Trimming took 5 bases from V and 6 from J; bases not matched to a gene: 3. As DNA, the CDR3 is TGTGCCAGCAGTACCGGGACTAGCGGGGGCAATGAGCAGTTCTTC. Its translation is CASSTGTSGGNEQFF.

This clonotype was recorded at least ten times. This sequence joins TRBV12-3 or TRBV12-4 and TRBJ1-3, with a tentative D call TRBD1 (5 bases). V was clipped by 4 bases and J by 0 bases, with 10 bases between them. The CDR3 spans 15 residues. CDR3 bases: TGTGCCAGCAGTTCACGGGGCTTCTCTGGAAACACCATATATTTT. Encoded protein: CASSSRGFSGNTIYF.

The V gene is TRBV6-2 or TRBV6-3, the J gene TRBJ1-5; a possible D gene is TRBD1 (5 bases). Germline CDR1 MNHEY, CDR2 SVGEGT. This CDR3 region has 13 residues. The ends were cut back, 6 bases at V and 9 bases at J, with 15 bases in the middle. CDR3 bases: TGTGCCAGCAGCCGGGACGGCGATTGGCCCCAGCATTTT. The encoded protein is CASSRDGDWPQHF.

CDR3 sequence reads: CASSFPNRPGQGAWGYTF. Written as DNA, the CDR3 is TGTGCCAGCAGCTTCCCCAATAGACCGGGACAGGGGGCTTGGGGCTACACCTTC. The chain is built from TRBV11-2 and TRBJ1-2; 12 bases fit TRBD1. The CDR3 totals 18 residues. V trimming: 3 bases; J trimming: 8 bases; junction bases outside the gene matches: 16. Germline V CDR1 and CDR2: SGHAT, FQNNGV.

DNA for the CDR3: TGTGCCTCCACCGTGCGACAGGGGGCTCATACCACCGGGGAGCTGTTTTTT. Translation: CASTVRQGAHTTGELFF. The rearrangement uses TRBV3-1 and TRBJ2-2; TRBD1 aligns across 10 bases. Germline lookup yields CDR1 LGHDT and CDR2 YNNKEL (reference sequence). The CDR3 runs 17 residues. V lost 11 bases and J lost 4; bases outside the gene matches: 16.

Only a few counts were recorded for this clonotype. This chain links TRBV7-2 with TRBJ1-2; the match to TRBD1 covers 11 bases. The J segment lost 6 bases and the V segment lost 5 bases, leaving 5 bases of the junction unmatched. The CDR3 consists of 14 residues. Germline V lookup: CDR1 SGHTA, CDR2 FQGNSA. The chain's CDR3 is CASSPDRGQDGYTF. The DNA for the CDR3 is TGTGCCAGCAGCCCGGACAGGGGGCAGGATGGCTACACCTTC.

This clonotype showed up many times. The rearrangement links TRBV4-1 to TRBJ1-1; possibly TRBD1 for D (6 bases). Germline V gives CDR1 MGHRA, CDR2 YSYEKL. The CDR3 has 16 residues. V was clipped by 0 bases and J by 4 bases, with 15 bases between them. In nucleotides, the CDR3 is TGCGCCAGCAGCCAAGATGGTACGGGACATACCACTGAAGCTTTCTTT. Amino acids: CASSQDGTGHTTEAFF.

This clonotype was seen ten or more times. The junction and the germline gene differ at one end; a read error may be behind it. The CDR3 protein is CASREGLAGTGTGELFF. CDR3 nucleotides: TGTGCCAGCAGGGAAGGACTAGCGGGTACTGGCACCGGGGAGCTGTTTTTT. The chain uses TRBV6-1 and TRBJ2-2; TRBD2 matches at 11 bases. CDR3 length equals 17 residues. Germline lookup yields CDR1 MNHNS and CDR2 SASEGT.

In its sample, this clonotype was seen many times. The chain is built from TRBV20-1 and TRBJ1-2; 8 bases fit TRBD1. This CDR3 comprises 14 residues. The ends lost 0 bases at V and 7 bases at J; junction bases unmatched: 7. Germline CDR1 is DFQATT and CDR2 is SNEGSKA (reference sequence). As DNA, the CDR3 is TGCAGTGCTAGAGAAAGTCAGGGGGCTGGTGGCTACACCTTC. It specifies CSARESQGAGGYTF.

The rearrangement links TRBV6-5 to TRBJ1-6, with D possibly being TRBD1 (5 bases). This CDR3 has 15 amino acids. V gave up 2 bases and J gave up 7 bases, with 12 bases separating them. The germline V gene encodes CDR1 MNHEY and CDR2 SVGAGI. CDR3 coding DNA: TGTGCCAGCAGTTACCCCAGGGAAAGGAATTCACCCCTCCACTTT. This gives the protein CASSYPRERNSPLHF.

In its sample, this clonotype was seen many times. The chain links TRBV4-2 to TRBJ1-4; D possibly corresponds to TRBD1 (5 bases). The germline V gene encodes CDR1 LGHNA and CDR2 YNFKEQ. V gave up 0 bases and J gave up 8 bases, with 16 bases separating them. The CDR3 is made up of 16 amino acids. As DNA, the CDR3 is TGTGCCAGCAGCCAAGATCAGAACGATAGGGGCGAAAAACTGTTTTTT. This sequence encodes CASSQDQNDRGEKLFF.

This clonotype appeared many times. This chain joins TRBV2 and TRBJ2-7; 7 nucleotides agree with TRBD1. The ends lost 7 bases at V and 3 bases at J; junction bases unmatched: 3. The length of the CDR3 is 12 residues. The V gene's germline CDR1 is SNHLY and CDR2 FYNNEI. The chain's CDR3 is CASTRDSYEQYF. CDR3 sequence (DNA): TGTGCCAGCACCCGGGACAGCTACGAGCAGTACTTC.

This clonotype has at least ten counts. The V gene is TRBV5-1, the J gene TRBJ2-2; D unclear. Germline V gives CDR1 SGHRS, CDR2 YFSETQ. This CDR3 is built from 13 residues. Trimming took off 3 bases at V and 3 bases at J, with 6 bases between the two ends. The CDR3 DNA reads TGCGCCAGCAGCTCTGACTACACCGGGGAGCTGTTTTTT. It codes for CASSSDYTGELFF. The variable domain in full, with the rest retrieved from reference TRBV5-1 and TRBJ2-2, is KAGVTQTPRYLIKTRGQQVTLSCSPISGHRSVSWYQQTPGQGLQFLFEYFSETQRNKGNFPGRFSGRQFSNSRSEMNVSTLELGDSALYLCASSSDYTGELFFGEGSRLTVL.

This clonotype has a count of ten or more. The chain has TRBV12-3 or TRBV12-4 and TRBJ1-1; D unclear. The CDR3 extends over 14 amino acids. With 5 bases removed from V and 8 bases from J, the gap between germline ends came to 18 bases. As DNA, the CDR3 is TGTGCCAGCAGTCCGCCGACAAAGGCAGCAGAAGCTTTCTTT. As protein: CASSPPTKAAEAFF.

In this sample, this clonotype turned up many times. V gene TRBV5-1 combines with J gene TRBJ2-5; tentative D call: TRBD1 (6 bases). Germline loops: CDR1 SGHRS, CDR2 YFSETQ. V lost 3 bases and J lost 0, with 15 bases in between. The CDR3 is 16 residues long. The CDR3 loop reads CASSYGQSTYQETQYF. DNA of the CDR3: TGCGCCAGCAGCTACGGACAGTCAACGTACCAAGAGACCCAGTACTTC. Drawing the rest from reference TRBV5-1 and TRBJ2-5, the complete variable domain is KAGVTQTPRYLIKTRGQQVTLSCSPISGHRSVSWYQQTPGQGLQFLFEYFSETQRNKGNFPGRFSGRQFSNSRSEMNVSTLELGDSALYLCASSYGQSTYQETQYFGPGTRLLVL.

This clonotype came up many times. The chain combines TRBV7-2 with TRBJ2-2; D possibly uses TRBD1 or TRBD2 (5 bases each). The CDR3 sequence is 14 residues long. The germline CDR1 and CDR2 sequences are SGHTA and FQGNSA. V was clipped by 5 bases and J by 2 bases, with 9 bases between them. The chain's CDR3 is CASSEGPNTGELFF. For the CDR3, the DNA is TGTGCCAGCAGCGAGGGACCAAACACCGGGGAGCTGTTTTTT.

This clonotype appeared many times. This chain uses TRBV7-2 with TRBJ1-6, with D unresolved. Germline V lookup: CDR1 SGHTA, CDR2 FQGNSA. The CDR3 has 11 residues. V shed 6 bases and J shed 8 bases, with 5 bases lying between them. The CDR3 DNA reads TGTGCCAGCAGTAAGGATTCACCCCTCCACTTT. As protein: CASSKDSPLHF.

This clonotype was counted many times. The chain recombines TRBV20-1 with TRBJ2-2; 7 nucleotides align to TRBD1. V shed 0 bases, J shed 3 bases, and the junction held 4 bases outside the gene matches. The CDR3 has 15 residues. CDR1 is DFQATT, CDR2 SNEGSKA, per germline (reference sequence). CDR3 sequence: CSARDMGQYTGELFF. The CDR3 DNA reads TGCAGTGCTAGAGATATGGGACAGTACACCGGGGAGCTGTTTTTT.

There are a few counts of this clonotype. V usage is TRBV5-1 and J usage is TRBJ2-7; no reliable D call. This CDR3 spans 13 amino acids. V dropped 0 bases and J dropped 5 bases, with 9 bases sitting between them. Germline lookup yields CDR1 SGHRS and CDR2 YFSETQ. In DNA, the CDR3 is TGCGCCAGCAGCTTGGATTTGGTCGACGAGCAGTACTTC. The encoded protein is CASSLDLVDEQYF.

J is TRBJ1-2 and V is TRBV7-2; 7 bases match TRBD1. CDR1 SGHTA and CDR2 FQGNSA come from the germline V gene. The CDR3 spans 15 residues. The junction had 10 bases not matched to a gene; V was cut back by 2 bases and J by 7 bases. The CDR3 sequence: CASSLSGRGQGGYTF. In DNA, the CDR3 is TGTGCCAGCAGCTTATCAGGGAGGGGGCAGGGTGGCTACACCTTC.

This clonotype was detected many times. The V call is TRBV9, the J call TRBJ2-1; possible D gene TRBD2, 6 bases. The V and J ends lost 4 bases and 5 bases respectively, with 16 bases between them. The germline V gene has CDR1 SGDLS and CDR2 YYNGEE. The CDR3 runs 15 residues. CDR3 sequence (DNA): TGTGCCAGCAGCCCCCACCCGGGACTTGACAATGAGCAGTTCTTC. The encoded protein is CASSPHPGLDNEQFF.

This clonotype has just one count. The V gene is TRBV29-1, the J gene TRBJ2-2, with D tentatively TRBD1 or TRBD2 (5 bases each). Between the trimmed V and J ends, which lost 8 bases and 6 bases, there was a span of 13 bases. The germline V gene has CDR1 SQVTM and CDR2 ANQGSEA. The CDR3 consists of 12 residues. CDR3 sequence (DNA): TGCAGCTTCGTGGGGGTGGCCGGGGAGCTGTTTTTT. It specifies CSFVGVAGELFF.

This clonotype was seen repeatedly, ten times or more. The V gene is TRBV5-1, the J gene TRBJ2-1, with 15 bases identical to TRBD2. The trim removed 0 bases at V and 5 bases at J, leaving 6 bases unmatched. CDR1 is SGHRS and CDR2 is YFSETQ in the germline V gene. The CDR3 loop spans 18 amino acids. As DNA, the CDR3 is TGCGCCAGCAGCTTGGGGCTAGGACTAGCGGGAGGGGACAATGAGCAGTTCTTC. As protein: CASSLGLGLAGGDNEQFF.